This T cell receptor beta chain appears in the sequencing data of a study of spatial heterogeneity in lung cancer. Study-level information: The authors sequenced available follow-up PBMC samples, taken a median of roughly 2 years after resection.

TCRdb re-analysed the 5' RACE reads in MiXCR, keeping a single row per CDR3 protein. The sample consists of around 15,000 distinct CDR3 sequences, over 15% of them appearing once. This clonotype was detected a few times. Per germline, CDR1 SGHAT and CDR2 FQNNGV. Trimming left V 5 bases short and J 0 bases short, with 20 bases between. This CDR3 comprises 17 residues. Described time point: blood at routine non-recurrence follow-up after resection. The TCR originated in a male donor with early-stage non-small cell lung cancer. Source: PBMCs, taken at follow-up. The chain carries TRBV11-2 and TRBJ2-7; maybe TRBD2 (6 bases). The CDR3 spells CASSILKSSVHSYEQYF. The CDR3 DNA follows: TGTGCCAGCAGCATACTAAAGTCTAGCGTCCACTCCTACGAGCAGTACTTC.